This TCR beta chain emerged from a study of graft-versus-host responses after intestinal transplantation. For the study at large: The recipients all started with anti-thymocyte globulin induction and then took tacrolimus and steroids for 2 to 3 years.

Study-wide results and limits: The presence of high graft-versus-host to host-versus-graft clonal ratios in allografts characterized patients with graft-donor T cell macrochimerism.

On this clone itself: The antigen is undetermined.

Produced via immunoSEQ multiplex PCR; TCRdb's table is partial and in-frame only. The sample carries around 78,000 clones, roughly 84% recorded once. CDR3 length equals 18 residues. V lost 4 bases and J lost 0, with 19 bases in between. CDR1 and CDR2 (germline): MNHEY, SMNVEV (reference sequence). The source material was unstimulated CD8+ T cells sorted from spleen or lymph node cells, sampled before transplant. The TCR was taken from a human donor who was the organ donor for an intestinal transplant. The V gene is TRBV27, the J gene TRBJ1-5; possible D gene TRBD1, 5 bases. Here the CDR3 reads CASSSWRGRGDSNQPQHF. The CDR3 DNA reads as TGTGCCAGCAGTTCCTGGAGGGGCCGAGGGGATAGCAATCAGCCCCAGCATTTT.